This TCR beta chain was identified during a study of blood T cell repertoires in COVID-19. At the level of the study: Sample material is recorded as cDNA or gDNA derived from T cells, B-cell-depleted T cells, or PBMCs.

The protocol was immunoSEQ multiplex PCR, while the TCRdb copy is restricted to in-frame clones and leaves out a portion. The sample has 160,000 or so clones, around 90% seen once. Germline V CDR1 and CDR2: SNHLY, FYNNEI. V was clipped by 2 bases and J by 13 bases; unmatched bases: 13. CDR3 size: 15 residues. The rearrangement links TRBV2 to TRBJ1-5; 8 bases are shared with TRBD1. The sample was peripheral blood. This sequence was found in a woman aged 55-69 years who had recovered from COVID-19. CDR3 sequence (DNA): TGTGCCAGCAGTGAAATTTCAGGGGGCAACGGCCCTCAGCATTTT. Translated, it gives CASSEISGGNGPQHF.